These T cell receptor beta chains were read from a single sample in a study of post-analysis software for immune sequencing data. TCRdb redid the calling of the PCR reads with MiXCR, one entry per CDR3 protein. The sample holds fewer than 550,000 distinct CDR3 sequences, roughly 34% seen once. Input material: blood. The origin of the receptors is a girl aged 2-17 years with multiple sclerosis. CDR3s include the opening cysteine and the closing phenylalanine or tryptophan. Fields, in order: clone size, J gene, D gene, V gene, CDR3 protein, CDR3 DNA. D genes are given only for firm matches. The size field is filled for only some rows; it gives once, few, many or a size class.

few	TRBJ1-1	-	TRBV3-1	CASSQDSGQGGRAFF	TGTGCCAGCAGCCAAGATTCTGGGCAGGGAGGTCGAGCTTTCTTT
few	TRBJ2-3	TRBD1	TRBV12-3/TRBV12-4	CASNDPGQGKDTQYF	TGTGCCAGCAATGACCCGGGACAGGGGAAGGATACGCAGTATTTT
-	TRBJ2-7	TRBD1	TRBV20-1	CSAIEGQGVYEQYF	TGCAGTGCTATTGAGGGGCAGGGGGTGTACGAGCAGTACTTC
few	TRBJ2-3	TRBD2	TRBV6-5	CASSYLLAGGPDTQYF	TGTGCCAGCAGTTACCTGCTAGCGGGGGGGCCGGACACGCAGTATTTT
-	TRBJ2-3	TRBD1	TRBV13	CASSSLHTGVDTQYF	TGTGCCAGCAGCTCCCTCCACACAGGGGTTGATACGCAGTATTTT
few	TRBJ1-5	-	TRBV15	CATSNPGTHQPQHF	TGTGCCACCAGTAACCCGGGAACCCATCAGCCCCAGCATTTT
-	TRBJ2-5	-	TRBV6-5	CASSEAGLQETQYF	TGTGCCAGCAGCGAGGCGGGACTGCAAGAGACCCAGTACTTC
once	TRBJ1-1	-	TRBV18	CASSPPTGSNTEAFF	TGTGCCAGCTCACCACCCACAGGGTCGAACACTGAAGCTTTCTTT
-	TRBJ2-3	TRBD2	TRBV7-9	CASSPLAGAGDTQYF	TGTGCCAGCAGCCCCCTAGCGGGGGCCGGGGATACGCAGTATTTT
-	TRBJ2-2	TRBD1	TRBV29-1	CSGRDRVNTGELFF	TGCAGCGGCCGAGACAGGGTGAACACCGGGGAGCTGTTTTTT
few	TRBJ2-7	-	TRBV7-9	CASSPRQSYEQYF	TGTGCCAGCAGCCCTAGACAGTCCTACGAGCAGTACTTC
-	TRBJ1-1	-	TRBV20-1	CSASRGTANTEAFF	TGCAGTGCTAGTAGGGGTACAGCGAACACTGAAGCTTTCTTT
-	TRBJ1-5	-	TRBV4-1	CASSHQQVSQPQHF	TGCGCCAGCAGCCACCAACAGGTCTCACAGCCCCAGCATTTT
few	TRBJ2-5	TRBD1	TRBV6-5	CASSMDREETQYF	TGTGCCAGCAGTATGGACAGGGAAGAGACCCAGTACTTC
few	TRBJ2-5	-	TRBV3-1	CASSQMLFGQETQYF	TGTGCCAGCAGCCAGATGTTGTTCGGACAAGAGACCCAGTACTTC
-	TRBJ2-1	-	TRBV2	CASSDGLADEQFF	TGTGCCAGCAGTGATGGGCTAGCTGATGAGCAGTTCTTC
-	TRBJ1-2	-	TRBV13	CASSSGGANAYGYTF	TGTGCCAGCAGCTCGGGTGGGGCAAATGCCTATGGCTACACCTTC
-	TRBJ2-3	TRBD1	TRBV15	CATNRDRGPDTQYF	TGTGCCACCAACCGGGACAGGGGCCCAGATACGCAGTATTTT
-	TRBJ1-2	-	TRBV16	CASSQSPNYGYTF	TGTGCCAGCAGCCAATCCCCGAACTATGGCTACACCTTC
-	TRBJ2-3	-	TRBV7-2	CASSLRGLRADTQYF	TGTGCCAGCAGCTTACGGGGGTTACGTGCAGATACGCAGTATTTT
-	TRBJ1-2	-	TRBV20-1	CSARGLDSNYGYTF	TGCAGTGCTAGAGGTCTAGACAGTAACTATGGCTACACCTTC
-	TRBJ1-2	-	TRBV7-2	CASSRRTRSYGYTF	TGTGCCAGCAGCAGAAGGACACGAAGCTATGGCTACACCTTC
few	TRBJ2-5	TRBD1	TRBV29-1	CSVERILGTGYQETQYF	TGCAGCGTTGAACGTATCCTCGGGACAGGGTACCAAGAGACCCAGTACTTC
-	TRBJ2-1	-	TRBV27	CASSSPRGRKNEQFF	TGTGCCAGCAGTTCCCCCCGGGGTAGAAAAAATGAGCAGTTCTTC
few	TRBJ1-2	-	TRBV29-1	CSVTRGDGYTF	TGCAGCGTTACTAGGGGAGATGGCTACACCTTC
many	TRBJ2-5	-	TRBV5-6	CASSSALWGQETQYF	TGTGCCAGCAGCTCGGCCCTCTGGGGGCAAGAGACCCAGTACTTC
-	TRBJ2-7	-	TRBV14	CASSQVRVQGGDEQYF	TGTGCCAGCAGCCAAGTCCGGGTACAGGGAGGGGACGAGCAGTACTTC
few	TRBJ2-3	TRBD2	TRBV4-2	CASSQDRLAGADSTDTQYF	TGTGCCAGCAGCCAAGATAGACTAGCGGGGGCCGATAGCACAGATACGCAGTATTTT
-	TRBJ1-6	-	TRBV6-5	CASKNGGSNSPLHF	TGTGCCAGCAAAAACGGGGGGAGTAATTCACCCCTCCACTTT
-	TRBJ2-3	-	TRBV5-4	CASNPRDGGDTQYF	TGTGCCAGCAACCCGAGGGACGGAGGAGATACGCAGTATTTT
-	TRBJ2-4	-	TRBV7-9	CASSFGVSASDIQYF	TGTGCCAGCAGCTTTGGGGTCTCAGCCTCGGACATTCAGTACTTC
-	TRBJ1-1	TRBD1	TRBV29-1	CSGSGQGNTEAFF	TGCAGCGGGTCGGGACAGGGGAACACTGAAGCTTTCTTT
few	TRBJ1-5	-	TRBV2	CASRQPNQPQHF	TGTGCCAGCAGACAGCCCAATCAGCCCCAGCATTTT
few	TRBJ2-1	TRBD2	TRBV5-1	CASSPGTRDDEQFF	TGCGCCAGCAGCCCCGGGACTAGAGACGATGAGCAGTTCTTC
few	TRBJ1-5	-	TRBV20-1	CSARELRDQPQHF	TGCAGTGCTAGAGAACTTAGAGATCAGCCCCAGCATTTT